This T cell receptor (beta chain) was documented in a study of blood T cell repertoires in COVID-19. Study as a whole: Nucleic acid was either cDNA or gDNA, and it came from T cells, B-cell-depleted T cells, or PBMCs.

Seattle patients were enrolled while actively infected and followed longitudinally. The authors' processing: For nucleated cells, counts were estimated from reference gene primer amplification. Sequencing was performed with immunoSEQ multiplex PCR; in TCRdb, only in-frame clones are kept and a portion is missing. Clonal size and the V and J genes are those of that table, whereas D and trimming came from the DNA. The sample lists approximately 240,000 clones, 83% occurring once. Germline assignment: CDR1 MDHEN and CDR2 SYDVKM. This CDR3 spans 19 amino acids. Deletions cut 1 base from V and 0 bases from J, with 21 bases between.

J is TRBJ1-1 and V is TRBV28; a weak D match, TRBD1 (6 bases). The sequence derives from a woman in her 30s with COVID-19, enrolled during active disease. The specimen was peripheral blood. CDR3 protein: CASSLLLKPVGGLNTEAFF. The CDR3 DNA reads as TGTGCCAGCAGTTTATTATTAAAGCCGGTAGGGGGACTGAACACTGAAGCTTTCTTT.